The clone carrying this T cell receptor (beta chain) was seen a handful of times. The sample is drawn from a study of blood T cell repertoires in COVID-19. Study details: Acute and convalescent COVID-19 specimens originated in the United States, Italy and Spain. From T cells, B-cell-depleted T cells, or PBMCs came the material, which was cDNA or gDNA.

This CDR3 region has 16 residues. CDR1 DFQATT and CDR2 SNEGSKA come from the germline V gene (reference sequence). V lost 3 bases, J lost 0 bases, and 18 bases lay in between. Authors' analysis steps: Amplification of reference gene primers was used by the study to estimate nucleated cell counts. This table comes from immunoSEQ multiplex PCR, and its TCRdb copy is limited to in-frame clones, with some not included. The V and J calls and clone size were taken over from that table, and D and trimming were inferred from the DNA. The sample comprises roughly 190,000 clones, 70% to 80% of which are singletons, and around 8.1% rests with the top ten.

The source is a woman aged 50 to 60 with active or convalescent COVID-19. The sequenced sample was peripheral blood. The chain combines TRBV20-1 with TRBJ2-7, with a possible D match to TRBD1 (5 bases). The CDR3 spells CSASLQDPLRSYEQYF. The CDR3 coding sequence is TGCAGTGCTAGTCTACAGGACCCATTACGCTCCTACGAGCAGTACTTC.